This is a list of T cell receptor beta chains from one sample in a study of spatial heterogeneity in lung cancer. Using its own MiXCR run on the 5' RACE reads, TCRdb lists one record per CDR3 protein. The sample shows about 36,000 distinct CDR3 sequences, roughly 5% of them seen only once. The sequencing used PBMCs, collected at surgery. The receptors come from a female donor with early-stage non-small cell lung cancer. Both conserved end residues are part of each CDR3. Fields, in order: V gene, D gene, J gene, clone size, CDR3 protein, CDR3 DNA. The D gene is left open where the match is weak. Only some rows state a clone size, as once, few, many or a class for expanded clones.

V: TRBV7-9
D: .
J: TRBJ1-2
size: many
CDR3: CASSGGDNRYTF
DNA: TGTGCCAGCAGCGGGGGGGACAATCGCTACACCTTC

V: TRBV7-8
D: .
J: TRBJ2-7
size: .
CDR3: CASSLRGGGSYEQYF
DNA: TGTGCCAGCAGCTTAAGGGGCGGTGGCTCCTACGAGCAGTACTTC

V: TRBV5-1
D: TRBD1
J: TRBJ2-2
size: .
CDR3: CASSVTLGQGFGIGELFF
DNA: TGCGCCAGCAGCGTGACCCTCGGACAGGGATTCGGGATCGGGGAGCTGTTTTTT

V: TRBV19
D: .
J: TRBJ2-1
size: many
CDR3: CASSILAYNEQFF
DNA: TGTGCCAGTAGTATATTAGCCTACAATGAGCAGTTCTTC

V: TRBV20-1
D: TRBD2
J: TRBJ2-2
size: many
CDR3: CSANDLADGELFF
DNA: TGCAGTGCTAACGATCTAGCGGACGGGGAGCTGTTTTTT

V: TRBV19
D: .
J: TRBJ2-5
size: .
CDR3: CASSTGDGRETQYF
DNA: TGTGCCAGTAGTACAGGGGACGGTCGGGAGACCCAGTACTTC

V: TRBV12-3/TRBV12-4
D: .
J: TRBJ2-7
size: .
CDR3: CASSSHGFYAQYF
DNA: TGTGCCAGCAGTTCCCATGGATTCTACGCGCAGTACTTC

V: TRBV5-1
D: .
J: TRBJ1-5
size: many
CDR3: CASSLAPNNQPQHF
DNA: TGCGCCAGCAGCTTGGCACCGAACAATCAGCCCCAGCATTTT

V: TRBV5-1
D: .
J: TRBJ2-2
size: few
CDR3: CASSLILNTGELFF
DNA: TGCGCCAGCAGCTTGATCCTGAACACCGGGGAGCTGTTTTTT

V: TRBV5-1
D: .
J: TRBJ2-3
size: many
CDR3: CASSLGPGSPRSDTQYF
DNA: TGCGCCAGCAGCTTGGGACCCGGGTCGCCACGGTCAGATACGCAGTATTTT

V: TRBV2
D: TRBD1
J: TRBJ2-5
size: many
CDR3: CASSGTGGGQETQYF
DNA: TGTGCCAGCAGTGGGACAGGGGGCGGACAAGAGACCCAGTACTTC

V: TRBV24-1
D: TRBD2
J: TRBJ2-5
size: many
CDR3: CATSPGGETQYF
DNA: TGTGCCACCAGTCCCGGGGGGGAGACCCAGTACTTC

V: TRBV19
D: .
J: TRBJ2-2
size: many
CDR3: CASSLARWTGELFF
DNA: TGTGCCAGTAGTCTCGCCCGCTGGACCGGGGAGCTGTTTTTT

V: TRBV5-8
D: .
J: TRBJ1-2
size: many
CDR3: CASSLDSAAYGYTF
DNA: TGTGCCAGCAGCTTGGACAGCGCGGCCTATGGCTACACCTTC

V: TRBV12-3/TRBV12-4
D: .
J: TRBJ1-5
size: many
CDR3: CASSFRDGGNQPQHF
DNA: TGTGCCAGCAGTTTCCGGGACGGAGGAAATCAGCCCCAGCATTTT

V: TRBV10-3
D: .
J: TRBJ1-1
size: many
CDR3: CAAGQTNTEAFF
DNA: TGTGCCGCTGGACAGACGAACACTGAAGCTTTCTTT

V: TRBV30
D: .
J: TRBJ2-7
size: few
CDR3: CAWSVRNYEQYF
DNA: TGTGCCTGGAGTGTACGAAACTACGAGCAGTACTTC

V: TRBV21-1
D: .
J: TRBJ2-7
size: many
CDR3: CASSESYEQYF
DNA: TGTGCCAGCAGCGAGTCCTACGAGCAGTACTTC

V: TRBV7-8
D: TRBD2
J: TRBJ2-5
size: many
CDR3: CASSLWASGSQETQYF
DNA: TGTGCCAGCAGCTTATGGGCTAGCGGGAGCCAAGAGACCCAGTACTTC

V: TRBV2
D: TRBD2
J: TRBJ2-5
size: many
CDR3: CASSEGLAGTQETQYF
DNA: TGTGCCAGCAGTGAAGGGCTAGCGGGAACTCAAGAGACCCAGTACTTC

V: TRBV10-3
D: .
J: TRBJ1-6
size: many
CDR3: CAISPRRNSPLHF
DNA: TGTGCCATCAGCCCCCGTCGGAATTCACCCCTCCACTTT

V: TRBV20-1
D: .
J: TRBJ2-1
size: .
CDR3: CSARGGTAVNEQFF
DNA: TGCAGTGCTAGAGGCGGGACAGCGGTTAATGAGCAGTTCTTC

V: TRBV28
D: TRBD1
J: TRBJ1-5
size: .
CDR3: CASRTQGIYGQPQHF
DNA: TGTGCCAGCAGAACACAGGGGATTTATGGTCAGCCCCAGCATTTT

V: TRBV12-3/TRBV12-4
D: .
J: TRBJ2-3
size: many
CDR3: CASSPRRGDTQYF
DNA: TGTGCCAGCAGTCCGCGGAGGGGGGATACGCAGTATTTT

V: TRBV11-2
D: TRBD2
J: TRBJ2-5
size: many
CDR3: CASSPGRGGTGETQYF
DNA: TGTGCCAGCAGCCCCGGGAGGGGAGGCACGGGCGAGACCCAGTACTTC

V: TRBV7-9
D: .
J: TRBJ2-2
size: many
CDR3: CASSWGSGELFF
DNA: TGTGCCAGCAGCTGGGGGTCCGGGGAGCTGTTTTTT

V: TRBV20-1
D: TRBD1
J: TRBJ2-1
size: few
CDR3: CSAQGQGVDEQFF
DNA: TGCAGTGCCCAGGGACAGGGGGTCGATGAGCAGTTCTTC

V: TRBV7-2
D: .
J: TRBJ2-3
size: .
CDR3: CASSQNTDTQYF
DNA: TGTGCCAGCAGCCAGAACACAGATACGCAGTATTTT

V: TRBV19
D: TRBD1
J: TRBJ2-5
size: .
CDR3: CASSPGGQGETQYF
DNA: TGTGCCAGTAGTCCTGGGGGACAGGGAGAGACCCAGTACTTC

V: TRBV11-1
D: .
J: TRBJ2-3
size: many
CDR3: CASSRDRDTQYF
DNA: TGTGCCAGCAGCCGGGACCGAGATACGCAGTATTTT

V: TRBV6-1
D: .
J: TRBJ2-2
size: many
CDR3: CATQLAAGTGELFF
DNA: TGTGCCACGCAGTTGGCGGCCGGAACCGGGGAGCTGTTTTTT

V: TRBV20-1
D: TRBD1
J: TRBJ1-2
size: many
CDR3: CSATSQDRINYGYTF
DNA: TGCAGTGCTACATCCCAGGACAGGATCAACTATGGCTACACCTTC

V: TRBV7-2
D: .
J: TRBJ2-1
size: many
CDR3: CASSLTNYNEQFF
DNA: TGTGCCAGCAGCTTAACTAATTACAATGAGCAGTTCTTC